This T cell receptor beta chain is from a study of T cell responses to AZD1222 COVID-19 vaccine. Trimming shortened V by 3 bases and J by 5 bases, and 8 bases separated the two germline ends. The germline V gene has CDR1 KGHSH and CDR2 LQKENI. The CDR3 loop spans 13 amino acids. Assay used: immunoSEQ multiplex PCR; TCRdb lists only in-frame clones, some missing. The profile covers under 150,000 clones, with about nine tenths appearing a single time and just over 7% taken by the ten largest. This specimen consisted of peripheral blood, obtained on day 0 of AZD1222 vaccination. This receptor was taken from an adult in good health. This chain joins TRBV18 and TRBJ2-1; D possibly corresponds to TRBD1 (7 bases). The CDR3, as DNA: TGTGCCAGCTCACCCAGGGGGGACAATGAGCAGTTCTTC. It encodes CASSPRGDNEQFF.